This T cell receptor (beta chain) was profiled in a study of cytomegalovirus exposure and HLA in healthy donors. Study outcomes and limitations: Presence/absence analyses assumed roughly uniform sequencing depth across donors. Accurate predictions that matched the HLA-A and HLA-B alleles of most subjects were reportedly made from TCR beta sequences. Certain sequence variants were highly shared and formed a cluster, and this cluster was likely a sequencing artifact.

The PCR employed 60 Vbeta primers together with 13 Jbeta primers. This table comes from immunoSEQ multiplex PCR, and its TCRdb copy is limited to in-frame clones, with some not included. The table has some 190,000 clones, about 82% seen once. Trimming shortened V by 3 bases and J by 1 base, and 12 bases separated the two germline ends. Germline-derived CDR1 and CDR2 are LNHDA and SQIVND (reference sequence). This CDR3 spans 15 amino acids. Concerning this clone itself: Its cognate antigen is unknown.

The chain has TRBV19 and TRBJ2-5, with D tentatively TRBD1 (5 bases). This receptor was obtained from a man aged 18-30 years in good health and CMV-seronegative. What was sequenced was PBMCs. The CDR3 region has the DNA TGTGCCAGTAGTATGTCGACAGCAAGCCAAGAGACCCAGTACTTC. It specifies CASSMSTASQETQYF.